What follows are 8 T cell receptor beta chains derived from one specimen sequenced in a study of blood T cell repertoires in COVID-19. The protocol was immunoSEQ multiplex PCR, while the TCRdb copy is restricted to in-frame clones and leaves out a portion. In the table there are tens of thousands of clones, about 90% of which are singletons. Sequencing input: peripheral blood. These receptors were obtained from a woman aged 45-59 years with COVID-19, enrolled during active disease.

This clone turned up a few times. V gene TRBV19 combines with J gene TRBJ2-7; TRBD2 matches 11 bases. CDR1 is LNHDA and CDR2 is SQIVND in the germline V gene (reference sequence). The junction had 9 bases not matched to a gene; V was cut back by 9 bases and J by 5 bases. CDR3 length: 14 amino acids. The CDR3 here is CASKVAGGPHEQYF. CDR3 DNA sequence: TGTGCCAGCAAAGTAGCGGGAGGGCCTCACGAGCAGTACTTC.

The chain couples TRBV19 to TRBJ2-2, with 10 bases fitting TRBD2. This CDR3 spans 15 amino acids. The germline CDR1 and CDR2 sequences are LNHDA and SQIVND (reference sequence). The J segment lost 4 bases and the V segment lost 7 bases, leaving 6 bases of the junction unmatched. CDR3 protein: CASKASGSFTGELFF. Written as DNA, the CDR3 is TGTGCCAGTAAGGCTAGCGGGAGTTTCACCGGGGAGCTGTTTTTT.

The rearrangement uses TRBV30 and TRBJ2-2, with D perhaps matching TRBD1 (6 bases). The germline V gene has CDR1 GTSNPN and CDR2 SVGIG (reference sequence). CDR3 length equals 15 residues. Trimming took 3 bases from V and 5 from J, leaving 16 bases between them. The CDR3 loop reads CAWSRYRVGTGELFF. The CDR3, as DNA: TGTGCCTGGAGCCGATACAGGGTTGGGACCGGGGAGCTGTTTTTT. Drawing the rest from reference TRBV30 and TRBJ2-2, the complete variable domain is SQTIHQWPATLVQPVGSPLSLECTVEGTSNPNLYWYRQAAGRGLQLLFYSVGIGQISSEVPQNLSASRPQDRQFILSSKKLLLSDSGFYLCAWSRYRVGTGELFFGEGSRLTVL.

CDR3 sequence: CASSQQGPSGNTIYF. The CDR3 region has the DNA TGTGCCAGCAGCCAACAGGGGCCTTCCGGAAACACCATATATTTT. The gene calls are TRBV5-4 and TRBJ1-3; 7 nucleotides match TRBD1. V shed 4 bases, J shed 4 bases, and the junction held 8 bases outside the gene matches. CDR1 and CDR2 from the germline V gene are SGHNT and YYREEE (reference sequence). This CDR3 comprises 15 residues.

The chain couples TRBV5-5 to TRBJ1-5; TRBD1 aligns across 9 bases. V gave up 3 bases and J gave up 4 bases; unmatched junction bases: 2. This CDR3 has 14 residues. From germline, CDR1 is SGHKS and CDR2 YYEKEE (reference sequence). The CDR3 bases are TGTGCCAGCAGCTCGGACAGGGGAAATCAGCCCCAGCATTTT. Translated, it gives CASSSDRGNQPQHF.

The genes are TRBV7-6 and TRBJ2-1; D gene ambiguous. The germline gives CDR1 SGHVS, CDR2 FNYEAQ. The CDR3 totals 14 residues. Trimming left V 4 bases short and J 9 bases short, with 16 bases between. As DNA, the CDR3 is TGTGCCAGCAGCTACCCCGGTAGTTCGGTTGAGCAGTTCTTC. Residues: CASSYPGSSVEQFF.

For the CDR3, the DNA is TGTGCCAGCAGTCTCCTCGAGGCCCAGCATTTT. Its protein is CASSLLEAQHF. The chain is built from TRBV6-6 and TRBJ1-5; D call uncertain. Trimming cost V 5 bases and J 11 bases, with 10 bases left between them. Germline CDR1 is MNHNY and CDR2 is SVGAGI (reference sequence). The CDR3 consists of 11 residues.

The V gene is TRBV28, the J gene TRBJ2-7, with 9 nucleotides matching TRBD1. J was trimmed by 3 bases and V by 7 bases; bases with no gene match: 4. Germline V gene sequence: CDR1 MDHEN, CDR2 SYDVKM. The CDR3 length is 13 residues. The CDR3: CASTSTGGYEQYF. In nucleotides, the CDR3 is TGTGCCAGCACCTCGACAGGGGGCTACGAGCAGTACTTC.